These T cell receptor beta chains were read from a single sample in a study of T cell changes during pregnancy in multiple sclerosis. Profiling relied on immunoSEQ multiplex PCR, and the TCRdb table lists in-frame clones only, not all of them. The repertoire holds tens of thousands of clones, with more than 85% as singletons. The sequences come from CD4+ T cells from peripheral blood mononuclear cells, collected after pregnancy. These receptors came from a female donor in good health, enrolled as a control in a pregnancy study. Both conserved end residues are part of each CDR3. The D gene is left open where the match is weak. Size is stated for part of the rows, as once, few or many counts, or as a class when the clone is expanded.

d_gene: -
v_gene: TRBV28
abundance: -
j_gene: TRBJ2-1
len: 11
CDR3aa: CASSKLASLFF
CDR3nt: TGTGCCAGCAGCAAACTAGCTAGTCTGTTCTTC

d_gene: TRBD2
v_gene: TRBV6-1
abundance: -
j_gene: TRBJ2-1
len: 16
CDR3aa: CASSESLAGGINEQFF
CDR3nt: TGTGCCAGCAGTGAATCCTTAGCGGGGGGGATCAATGAGCAGTTCTTC

d_gene: TRBD1
v_gene: TRBV30
abundance: -
j_gene: TRBJ1-2
len: 15
CDR3aa: CAWSVLDRESYGYTF
CDR3nt: TGTGCCTGGAGTGTACTGGACAGGGAATCCTATGGCTACACCTTC

d_gene: -
v_gene: TRBV7-9
abundance: -
j_gene: TRBJ1-4
len: 15
CDR3aa: CASSLGSQLNEKLFF
CDR3nt: TGTGCCAGCAGCTTAGGTTCACAGCTTAATGAAAAACTGTTTTTT

d_gene: -
v_gene: TRBV7-7
abundance: few
j_gene: TRBJ1-5
len: 13
CDR3aa: CASSPGRDQPQHF
CDR3nt: TGTGCCAGCAGCCCCGGTCGGGATCAGCCCCAGCATTTT

d_gene: -
v_gene: TRBV12-5
abundance: -
j_gene: TRBJ2-3
len: 13
CDR3aa: CASGTWQGDTQYF
CDR3nt: TGTGCTAGTGGCACCTGGCAGGGTGATACGCAGTATTTT

d_gene: -
v_gene: TRBV6-1
abundance: -
j_gene: TRBJ2-1
len: 13
CDR3aa: CASIPDSYNEQFF
CDR3nt: TGTGCCAGCATTCCCGACTCGTACAATGAGCAGTTCTTC

d_gene: -
v_gene: TRBV6-1
abundance: -
j_gene: TRBJ2-5
len: 13
CDR3aa: CASKTGTMGTQYF
CDR3nt: TGTGCCAGCAAAACCGGGACAATGGGGACCCAGTACTTC

d_gene: TRBD2
v_gene: TRBV5-4
abundance: once
j_gene: TRBJ2-1
len: 15
CDR3aa: CASSPGLGSYDEQFF
CDR3nt: TGTGCCAGCAGCCCCGGACTAGGATCGTACGATGAGCAGTTCTTC

d_gene: TRBD1
v_gene: TRBV11-3
abundance: -
j_gene: TRBJ2-7
len: 15
CDR3aa: CASSHSGGNSYEQYF
CDR3nt: TGTGCCAGCAGCCATTCAGGGGGCAACTCCTACGAGCAGTACTTC

d_gene: TRBD2
v_gene: TRBV6-6
abundance: -
j_gene: TRBJ2-3
len: 15
CDR3aa: CASTATRRLAGGLYF
CDR3nt: TGTGCCAGCACCGCAACCCGCCGACTAGCGGGAGGGCTGTATTTT

d_gene: -
v_gene: TRBV29-1
abundance: -
j_gene: TRBJ2-7
len: 13
CDR3aa: CSASGTGVLEQYF
CDR3nt: TGCAGCGCCTCTGGTACAGGTGTCCTCGAGCAGTACTTC

d_gene: -
v_gene: TRBV10-3
abundance: -
j_gene: TRBJ1-2
len: 13
CDR3aa: CAISVDREGDYTF
CDR3nt: TGTGCCATCAGTGTGGACAGAGAAGGGGACTACACCTTC

d_gene: -
v_gene: TRBV7-2
abundance: -
j_gene: TRBJ2-1
len: 13
CDR3aa: CASSLYRANEQFF
CDR3nt: TGTGCCAGCAGCTTATACAGGGCGAATGAGCAGTTCTTC

d_gene: -
v_gene: TRBV27
abundance: -
j_gene: TRBJ1-6
len: 17
CDR3aa: CASSPTPPGAYNSPLHF
CDR3nt: TGTGCCAGCAGTCCTACCCCCCCAGGGGCGTATAATTCACCCCTCCACTTT

d_gene: TRBD1
v_gene: TRBV15
abundance: -
j_gene: TRBJ2-2
len: 17
CDR3aa: CATSTLGQGRNTGELFF
CDR3nt: TGTGCCACCAGCACCCTAGGACAGGGGCGGAACACCGGGGAGCTGTTTTTT

d_gene: TRBD1
v_gene: TRBV7-9
abundance: -
j_gene: TRBJ1-1
len: 13
CDR3aa: CASSSQGALGAFF
CDR3nt: TGTGCCAGCAGTTCCCAGGGGGCGCTTGGAGCTTTCTTT

d_gene: -
v_gene: TRBV29-1
abundance: -
j_gene: TRBJ2-7
len: 14
CDR3aa: CSVEEGAGPYEQYF
CDR3nt: TGCAGCGTTGAGGAAGGCGCGGGACCATACGAGCAGTACTTC

d_gene: -
v_gene: TRBV5-6
abundance: -
j_gene: TRBJ2-7
len: 13
CDR3aa: CASSPTVRYEQYF
CDR3nt: TGTGCCAGCAGCCCAACAGTCCGCTACGAGCAGTACTTC

d_gene: TRBD1
v_gene: TRBV7-9
abundance: -
j_gene: TRBJ1-5
len: 19
CDR3aa: CASSLGAGRGQASNQPQHF
CDR3nt: TGTGCCAGCAGCTTAGGGGCAGGTCGGGGACAGGCGAGCAATCAGCCCCAGCATTTT

d_gene: -
v_gene: TRBV21-1
abundance: -
j_gene: TRBJ2-7
len: 14
CDR3aa: CASSKREGYHEQYF
CDR3nt: TGTGCCAGCAGCAAACGGGAAGGATACCACGAGCAGTACTTC

d_gene: -
v_gene: TRBV5-1
abundance: once
j_gene: TRBJ2-2
len: 15
CDR3aa: CASSQTTRSTGELFF
CDR3nt: TGCGCCAGCAGCCAGACGACACGTAGCACCGGGGAGCTGTTTTTT

d_gene: -
v_gene: TRBV4-1
abundance: -
j_gene: TRBJ2-1
len: 14
CDR3aa: CASSQTGSGNEQFF
CDR3nt: TGCGCCAGCAGCCAAACAGGGTCCGGCAATGAGCAGTTCTTC